The 10 T cell receptor beta chains listed next were all sequenced from one sample in a study of OX40 agonist ivuxolimab in advanced cancers. The method was immunoSEQ multiplex PCR; TCRdb's version includes in-frame clones alone and lacks a portion of them. The sample includes roughly 61,000 clones, approximately 86% of them seen just once. Sequencing was performed on CD4+ or CD8+ T cells sorted from blood, taken in a trial of the OX40 agonist ivuxolimab. The receptors stem from an adult with an advanced solid tumor such as melanoma, head and neck, liver or kidney cancer.

This chain links TRBV25-1 with TRBJ1-1; D ambiguous. Germline assignment: CDR1 MGHDK and CDR2 SYGVNS. This CDR3 is built from 13 residues. Trimming removed 2 bases at V and 5 bases at J, with 9 bases between. The CDR3 loop reads CASSEHRATEAFF. The CDR3 coding sequence is TGTGCCAGCAGTGAACATAGGGCTACTGAAGCTTTCTTT.

This clone was picked up one time. Just one base apart from a much larger clone, this may be a read error. V is TRBV28 and J is TRBJ1-5; perhaps TRBD1 as D (5 bases). V was shortened by 1 base and J by 6 bases, with 10 bases between the two germline ends. Germline loops: CDR1 MDHEN, CDR2 SYDVKM. The CDR3 totals 14 residues. The CDR3 region has the DNA TGTGCCAGCAGTTTATTTGGGACTGCTCAGCCCCAGCATTTT. Translating gives CASSLFGTAQPQHF.

The rearrangement uses TRBV9 and TRBJ1-1, with D tentatively TRBD1 (5 bases). The ends were cut back, 3 bases at V and 0 bases at J, with 9 bases in the middle. The CDR3 is 14 amino acids. Germline V lookup: CDR1 SGDLS, CDR2 YYNGEE. The CDR3 DNA follows: TGTGCCAGCAGCGCGGGACGGCTGAACACTGAAGCTTTCTTT. Protein product: CASSAGRLNTEAFF.

This CDR3 is CASSASQGLDGYTF. CDR3 DNA: TGCGCCAGCAGCGCCTCACAGGGTTTGGATGGCTACACCTTC. The V call is TRBV5-1, the J call TRBJ1-2, with D possibly TRBD1 on 6 matching bases. Germline CDR1 and CDR2: SGHRS and YFSETQ. V lost 4 bases, J lost 6 bases, and 16 bases lay in between. The CDR3 is made up of 14 amino acids.

V usage is TRBV7-2 and J usage is TRBJ1-4, with D maybe TRBD1 (5 bases). Germline CDR1 reads SGHTA; CDR2 reads FQGNSA. The CDR3 spans 16 residues. V was pared by 0 bases and J by 5 bases, with 13 bases between. The DNA for the CDR3 is TGTGCCAGCAGCTTAGCCACGACAGTAAAGAATGAAAAACTGTTTTTT. Protein sequence: CASSLATTVKNEKLFF. The full variable domain, its missing parts supplied by reference TRBV7-2 and TRBJ1-4, is GAGVSQSPSNKVTEKGKDVELRCDPISGHTALYWYRQSLGQGLEFLIYFQGNSAPDKSGLPSDRFSAERTGGSVSTLTIQRTQQEDSAVYLCASSLATTVKNEKLFFGSGTQLSVL.

The chain links TRBV4-3 to TRBJ2-2; TRBD1 agrees at 8 bases. V lost 0 bases, J lost 7 bases, and 7 bases stayed unmatched. CDR1 is LGHNA and CDR2 is YSLEER in the germline V gene. The length of the CDR3 is 16 residues. Here the CDR3 DNA reads TGCGCCAGCAGCCAAGAAAGACAGGGGATCGGCGGGGAGCTGTTTTTT. Encoded protein: CASSQERQGIGGELFF.

This rearrangement joins TRBV2 to TRBJ2-3, with D maybe TRBD2 (6 bases). The CDR3 is 15 residues long. Between the trimmed V and J ends, which lost 6 bases and 2 bases, there was a span of 15 bases. The germline V gene has CDR1 SNHLY and CDR2 FYNNEI. CDR3 loop: CASSTSGLYTDTQYF. DNA of the CDR3: TGTGCCAGCAGCACCTCGGGACTTTACACAGATACGCAGTATTTT. The entire variable domain, with the rest obtained from reference TRBV2 and TRBJ2-3, is as follows: EPEVTQTPSHQVTQMGQEVILRCVPISNHLYFYWYRQILGQKVEFLVSFYNNEISEKSEIFDDQFSVERPDGSNFTLKIRSTKLEDSAMYFCASSTSGLYTDTQYFGPGTRLTVL.

The chain employs TRBV14 and TRBJ2-4, with a tentative D call TRBD1 (5 bases). The CDR3 has 17 amino acids. Per the germline V gene, CDR1 is SGHDN and CDR2 is FVKESK. Trimming removed 0 bases at V and 0 bases at J, with 12 bases between. The CDR3 is CASSQDMGHLAKNIQYF. DNA of the CDR3: TGTGCCAGCAGCCAAGATATGGGGCACCTAGCCAAAAACATTCAGTACTTC. Full variable domain (rest looked up from reference TRBV14 and TRBJ2-4): EAGVTQFPSHSVIEKGQTVTLRCDPISGHDNLYWYRRVMGKEIKFLLHFVKESKQDESGMPNNRFLAERTGGTYSTLKVQPAELEDSGVYFCASSQDMGHLAKNIQYFGAGTRLSVL.

Turning to this clone: Other DNA sequences from this sample encode an identical CDR3 as well. This chain links TRBV20-1 with TRBJ2-1; tentative D call: TRBD2 (6 bases). The CDR3 totals 11 residues. Trimming left V 5 bases short and J 5 bases short, with 7 bases between. CDR1 is DFQATT and CDR2 is SNEGSKA in the germline V gene (reference sequence). As DNA, the CDR3 is TGCAGTGCTCGCGGGGACAATGAGCAGTTCTTC. This sequence encodes CSARGDNEQFF.

The chain recombines TRBV15 with TRBJ1-5; TRBD1 agrees at 12 bases. This CDR3 is 16 amino acids long. Trimming at V came to 3 bases and at J to 7 bases, leaving 7 bases not matched to a gene. The germline CDR1 and CDR2 sequences are LNHNV and YYDKDF (reference sequence). The CDR3 DNA reads TGTGCCACCAGCAGCACCGGGACAGGGGGCAGGCAGCCCCAGCATTTT. Protein product: CATSSTGTGGRQPQHF.